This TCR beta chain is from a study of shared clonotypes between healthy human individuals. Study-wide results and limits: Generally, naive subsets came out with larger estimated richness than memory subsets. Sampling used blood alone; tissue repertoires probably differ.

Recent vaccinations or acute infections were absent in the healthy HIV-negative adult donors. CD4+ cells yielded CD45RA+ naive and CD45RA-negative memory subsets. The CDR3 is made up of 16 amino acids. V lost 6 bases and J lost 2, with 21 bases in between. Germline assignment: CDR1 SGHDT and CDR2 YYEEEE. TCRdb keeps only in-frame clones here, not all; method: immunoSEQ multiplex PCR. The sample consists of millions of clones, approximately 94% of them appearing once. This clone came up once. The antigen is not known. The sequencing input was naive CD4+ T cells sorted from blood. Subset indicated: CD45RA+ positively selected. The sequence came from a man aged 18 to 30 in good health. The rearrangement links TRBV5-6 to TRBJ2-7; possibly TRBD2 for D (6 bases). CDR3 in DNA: TGTGCCAGCAAGAACCGGGACTCCCGAATAACCTACGAGCAGTACTTC. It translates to CASKNRDSRITYEQYF.